This T cell receptor (beta chain) was retrieved from a study of blood T cells in healthy people across ages. Study as a whole: Per two T cells, about one barcoded beta molecule was captured through template switching.

Germline values: CDR1 MNHEY, CDR2 SMNVEV (reference sequence). The CDR3 loop spans 17 amino acids. Trimming pared 3 bases from V and 0 bases from J, leaving 17 bases between. Primers used in a second PCR of about 6 to 11 cycles were a sample-barcoded 5' primer and a J-beta primer mix. Every cDNA molecule carried a tag from a template-switch adaptor bearing 12 random nucleotides. MiXCR, run by TCRdb on the 5' RACE reads, gives a single entry per CDR3 protein. The sample includes about 1,000,000 distinct CDR3 sequences, 35% to 50% of them seen just once. This clonotype was observed a handful of times. Individuals who donated were healthy Caucasians from Russia aged roughly 6 to 100.

The specimen sequenced was blood. The V and J genes are TRBV27 and TRBJ1-1; tentatively, D is TRBD1 (6 bases). The sequence was obtained from a woman aged 60 to 75 in good health. The CDR3 spells CASSFSLGGRLNTEAFF. In DNA form, the CDR3 reads TGTGCCAGCAGTTTCTCCCTAGGGGGGAGGTTGAACACTGAAGCTTTCTTT.